This record concerns one T cell receptor (beta chain) sequence. The antigen it recognizes is unknown. The input lacks base qualities; no much larger clone sits a single base away. The data are from a study of shared clonotypes between healthy human individuals (dated by TCRdb to between 2020 and 2021). Looking at the study overall: The cohort included three men and a couple of women between 18 and 49 years of age. For each donor, three plates each were used for CD4 naive and CD4 memory, two plates were used for CD8 naive, and one plate was used for CD8 memory. Different laboratories and diverse techniques were used to prepare libraries and sequence TCR repertoires, to increase sequencing depth and limit assay-specific biases. Each donor's leukapheresis produced roughly between roughly 0.85 and 9 billion PBMCs. Blood TCR repertoires of a handful of healthy adults were deeply sequenced to estimate repertoire size and the extent of clonotype sharing between individuals.

The donors were healthy, HIV-negative adults who had no recently reported acute infections or vaccinations. Every donor was a Caucasian adult residing in Nashville, Tennessee, USA. Magnetic negative selection was used to enrich CD4+ T cells, after which naive cells were positively selected on CD45RA and the negative fraction became the memory subset. After blood collection by leukapheresis, PBMCs were isolated using Ficoll-Histopaque density gradient centrifugation and then cryopreserved in the vapor phase of liquid nitrogen. Analytical flow cytometry was used to check the purity and quantity of every magnetically sorted T cell population. From each sorted fraction, genomic DNA was isolated and quantified by UV absorbance on a Nanodrop 2000c. Broad study findings and their caveats: Larger estimated clonotype richness was generally found for naive subsets than for memory subsets. Clonotypes shared by all four sorted-subset donors showed higher generation probabilities than non-shared clonotypes. Even with the large sequencing depth, rarefaction of the sorted-subset datasets indicated that sequencing was incomplete. Based on pairwise subsampling, the degree of clonotype sharing among donors was expected to be affected by sequencing depth. About 4.5% of naive CD4, approximately 3.7% of naive CD8, roughly 2.4% of memory CD4, and around 0.42% of memory CD8 clonotypes were shared across a handful of donors. The genetic and exposure-history diversity represented was limited by the small number of donors. Sampling was limited to blood, and TCR repertoires in tissue likely differ from TCR repertoires in blood.

The germline V gene (reference sequence) provides CDR1 SGHNT and CDR2 YYREEE. The CDR3 holds 14 amino acids from the cysteine to the phenylalanine. Only the CDR3 DNA is retained, 42 bases long and in frame from the first base. V loses 3 bases, J loses 5 bases, and the germline ends lie 14 bases apart. Using the deep immunoSEQ assay, TCR CDR3 regions were amplified from genomic DNA by multiplex PCR. Genomic DNA extracted from each cell subset was distributed evenly over all wells of several immunoSEQ 96-well plates, and each plate served as one replicate. Each replicate PCR for sorted subsets received around 200 ng genomic DNA, equal to tens of thousands of T cell genomes. Purified libraries were quantified with a Qubit 3.0 fluorometer, sized on a Bioanalyzer 2100, and re-quantified with the KAPA Library Quantification kit. Each immunoSEQ 96-well plate was sequenced on its own single-read 150-cycle Illumina NextSeq 550 flow cell. On the study's bioinformatics: The immunoSEQ output contained only junctional sequences without quality scores, so filtering could not match that applied to full-length reads. Sequences were annotated with PyIR, a Python wrapper for IgBLAST v1.9, using IMGT germline references to assign V/J genes and CDR3. Reads with weak V/J assignments (E-value above 1e-6), missing CDR3, stop codons, out-of-frame junctions, or ambiguous translated residues were removed. V3J clonotypes were defined as sequences sharing an identical inferred V gene, J gene, and CDR3 amino acid sequence. Percentage overlap between repertoires was computed as shared unique clonotypes divided by the size of the smaller repertoire. Richness of each repertoire was evaluated using RTK rarefaction, the Chao1 estimator, and Recon v2.1 estimates of unobserved clonotypes. Generation probabilities for all TCRbeta clonotypes obtained by the gDNA method from several donors were computed using OLGA. In its TCRdb copy, this immuneACCESS table keeps in-frame sequences only and misses some clones. Where compared with another copy, unresolved V genes explain less than half of these, and the others have no known cause. D and trimming were read from the DNA, whereas the V and J calls and clone size are those reported in that table. For this sample there are some 2.3 million clones; over 90% appear just once. About 0.37% of the sample belongs to the ten largest clones.

Recombination joined TRBV5-4 with TRBJ2-5; no D segment can be confidently identified. This receptor was taken from a man aged 18-30 years in good health. Some clones in this sample may be carry-over from other donors' samples. Sequenced: naive CD4+ T cells from PBMCs. In the paper's terms, the cell subset or site label means: CD45RA+ positively selected. The DNA is as follows: TGTGCCAGCAGCTCCAAGTCCCGACTGGAGACCCAGTACTTC. This encodes CASSSKSRLETQYF.